This TCR beta chain was identified in a study of T-cell reconstitution after alpha-beta-depleted transplantation in children. Unique molecular identifiers were incorporated when the TCRbeta library was constructed. TCRdb re-derived calls from the PCR reads in MiXCR, one entry per CDR3 protein. The sample records about 610,000 distinct CDR3 sequences, roughly a tenth being singletons. The sequence was obtained from a human donor who donated a stem cell graft to a child with acute myeloid leukemia. This sample comprised PBMCs from the stem cell graft donor, obtained from the stem cell graft.

CDR3 amino acids: CASSSGSRTAFF. The CDR3 DNA reads as TGTGCCAGCAGTTCGGGCAGTAGAACGGCTTTCTTT. The chain combines TRBV6-2 or TRBV6-3 with TRBJ1-1; no firm D call. Germline CDR1 is MNHEY and CDR2 is SVGEGT. CDR3 length equals 12 residues. V was clipped by 4 bases and J by 11 bases, with 14 bases between them.